The 31 T cell receptor beta chains below all came from one sample that was sequenced in a study of blood T cell repertoires in COVID-19. Using immunoSEQ multiplex PCR, the repertoire was profiled, and TCRdb retains in-frame clones only, with some absent. This table has approximately 220,000 clones, 83% appearing once. Sequencing input: PBMCs or T cells enriched from blood (not recorded which). All receptors derive from a woman between 45 and 60 years old who had been exposed to COVID-19.

The rearrangement links TRBV7-2 to TRBJ1-2; D remains unclear. This CDR3 contains 12 residues. V lost 2 bases and J 7 bases, leaving 8 bases between the germline ends. Germline V lookup: CDR1 SGHTA, CDR2 FQGNSA. The CDR3 protein is CASSLLLSGYTF. Written as DNA, the CDR3 is TGTGCCAGCAGCTTATTGCTATCTGGCTACACCTTC.

The chain links TRBV7-9 to TRBJ1-4; the match to TRBD1 covers 7 bases. V lost 6 bases, J lost 0 bases, and 4 bases stayed unmatched. Looked up from germline, CDR1 is SEHNR and CDR2 is FQNEAQ (reference sequence). The CDR3 contains 15 residues. The CDR3, as DNA: TGTGCCAGCAGTCCCGGGACAGCAACTAATGAAAAACTGTTTTTT. Its translation: CASSPGTATNEKLFF.

This clone turned up a few times. The chain joins TRBV29-1 to TRBJ1-2, with 10 bases fitting TRBD1. The germline CDR1 and CDR2 sequences are SQVTM and ANQGSEA. The CDR3 consists of 13 residues. V lost 5 bases, J lost 2 bases, and 2 bases stayed unmatched. In nucleotides, the CDR3 is TGCAGCGTTTTGACAGGGGGCAACTATGGCTACACCTTC. Translating gives CSVLTGGNYGYTF. The full variable domain, its missing parts supplied by reference TRBV29-1 and TRBJ1-2, is SAVISQKPSRDICQRGTSLTIQCQVDSQVTMMFWYRQQPGQSLTLIATANQGSEATYESGFVIDKFPISRPNLTFSTLTVSNMSPEDSSIYLCSVLTGGNYGYTFGSGTRLTVV.

The J gene is TRBJ1-1, the V gene TRBV6-5; no clear D. This CDR3 comprises 15 residues. Germline assignment: CDR1 MNHEY and CDR2 SVGAGI. V shed 8 bases and J shed 0 bases, with 16 bases lying between them. The CDR3 protein is CASGSGVGVNTEAFF. The CDR3 bases are TGTGCCAGCGGGAGTGGGGTCGGGGTGAACACTGAAGCTTTCTTT.

The chain carries TRBV19 and TRBJ1-1; D is unresolved. Germline lookup yields CDR1 LNHDA and CDR2 SQIVND (reference sequence). The CDR3 consists of 14 residues. Deletions cut 6 bases from V and 9 bases from J, with 20 bases between. CDR3: CASRSLVGRIQAFF. The CDR3 DNA sequence: TGTGCCAGTAGAAGCTTAGTGGGGAGGATCCAAGCTTTCTTT.

The chain employs TRBV6-4 and TRBJ2-2; tentatively, D is TRBD2 (7 bases). Trimming removed 5 bases from V and 1 base from J, with 14 bases in between. This CDR3 comprises 16 residues. Germline V CDR1 and CDR2: MRHNA, SNTAGT. The CDR3 DNA follows: TGTGCCAGCAGTAGGGGGGGACTTATGAACACCGGGGAGCTGTTTTTT. Amino acid sequence: CASSRGGLMNTGELFF.

This chain uses TRBV4-1 with TRBJ1-2; D is perhaps TRBD1 (5 bases). The CDR3 consists of 14 residues. Germline V gene data show CDR1 as MGHRA and CDR2 as YSYEKL. CDR3 region: CVPSGGRANYGYTF. CDR3 coding DNA: TGCGTCCCCTCCGGGGGGAGAGCTAACTATGGCTACACCTTC.

The rearrangement links TRBV6-5 to TRBJ2-3; TRBD2 agrees at 7 bases. V was pared by 7 bases and J by 1 base, with 5 bases of the junction left unmatched. Germline loops: CDR1 MNHEY, CDR2 SVGAGI. The CDR3 is 14 amino acids. The CDR3 DNA follows: TGTGCCAGCAAGCTAGCGGCCGGCACAGATACGCAGTATTTT. This translates into CASKLAAGTDTQYF.

The chain links TRBV24-1 to TRBJ1-1; perhaps TRBD1 as D (6 bases). The CDR3 has 12 residues. V dropped 6 bases and J dropped 4 bases, with 8 bases sitting between them. Looked up from germline, CDR1 is KGHDR and CDR2 is SFDVKD. The CDR3 coding sequence is TGTGCCACCAGTCGAGGGGGCACTGAAGCTTTCTTT. Translation: CATSRGGTEAFF.

This chain joins TRBV5-4 and TRBJ2-5, with 7 bases lining up with TRBD1. J was trimmed by 4 bases and V by 1 base; bases with no gene match: 4. The CDR3 sequence is 14 residues long. The germline V gene has CDR1 SGHNT and CDR2 YYREEE (reference sequence). The CDR3, as DNA: TGTGCCAGCAGCTTGCGGGACAGAAGAGAGACCCAGTACTTC. Amino acids: CASSLRDRRETQYF.

V is TRBV6-5 and J is TRBJ1-1, with a possible D match to TRBD1 (5 bases). CDR3 length equals 13 residues. The germline V gene has CDR1 MNHEY and CDR2 SVGAGI. V was pared by 6 bases and J by 3 bases, with 11 bases between. In nucleotides, the CDR3 is TGTGCCAGCAGCACGGAGGGGTACACTGAAGCTTTCTTT. Residues: CASSTEGYTEAFF.

This sequence joins TRBV29-1 and TRBJ2-3; the match to TRBD2 covers 7 bases. Germline V gene sequence: CDR1 SQVTM, CDR2 ANQGSEA. J gave up 1 base and V 3 bases, and 10 bases lay outside the gene matches. The length of the CDR3 is 16 residues. The CDR3: CSVEDGRLARTDTQYF. CDR3 DNA sequence: TGCAGCGTTGAGGACGGGAGGCTAGCCCGCACAGATACGCAGTATTTT.

This clone was recorded once. The rearrangement uses TRBV3-1 (or the pseudogene TRBV3-2) and TRBJ1-2; D is perhaps TRBD1 (5 bases). Germline values: CDR1 LGHDT, CDR2 YNNKEL (reference sequence). This CDR3 spans 16 amino acids. V lost 4 bases to trimming and J lost 8 bases, with 23 bases between them. CDR3 DNA: TGTGCCAGCAGCCCGACTGGGGGGGGAAGACGGCGCGGCTACACCTTC. Translating gives CASSPTGGGRRRGYTF.

This rearrangement joins TRBV5-6 to TRBJ2-5; D is possibly TRBD1 (5 bases). Trimming removed 3 bases from V and 4 bases from J, with 13 bases in between. This CDR3 contains 14 residues. Germline CDR1 and CDR2: SGHDT and YYEEEE. The CDR3 DNA is TGTGCCAGCAGCTCGGGTGGGGCAGTAGAGACCCAGTACTTC. The encoded protein is CASSSGGAVETQYF.

The V and J genes are TRBV12-3 or TRBV12-4 and TRBJ2-2, with D hard to call. The CDR3 has 12 residues. Trimming shortened V by 4 bases and J by 5 bases, and 5 bases separated the two germline ends. CDR3 sequence reads: CASSSPTGELFF. The CDR3, as DNA: TGTGCCAGCAGTTCCCCGACCGGGGAGCTGTTTTTT.

This sequence joins TRBV28 and TRBJ1-2; D might be TRBD1 (5 bases). Germline CDR1 reads MDHEN; CDR2 reads SYDVKM. The CDR3 spans 15 residues. The V gene lost 8 bases and the J gene lost 1 base, with 17 bases spanning the gap. In DNA, the CDR3 is TGTGCCAGCTGCGGGGGTTCACGCCTTAACTATGGCTACACCTTC. Amino acids: CASCGGSRLNYGYTF.

V is TRBV7-4 and J is TRBJ1-2, with no clear D. CDR3 length: 11 amino acids. Germline V gene data show CDR1 as SGHVT and CDR2 as SQSDAQ. V dropped 5 bases and J dropped 8 bases, with 9 bases sitting between them. CDR3 coding DNA: TGTGCCAGCAGCCCCCCTGGCGGCTACACCTTC. Amino acids: CASSPPGGYTF.

The chain combines TRBV5-6 with TRBJ2-3, with unresolved D. This CDR3 is built from 15 residues. Trimming removed 0 bases at V and 5 bases at J, with 13 bases between. Per the germline V gene, CDR1 is SGHDT and CDR2 is YYEEEE. CDR3 region: CASSLVVQLGDTQYF. The CDR3 DNA reads TGTGCCAGCAGCTTGGTAGTACAGTTAGGAGATACGCAGTATTTT. Using reference TRBV5-6 and TRBJ2-3 for the parts outside the CDR3, the full variable domain is DAGVTQSPTHLIKTRGQQVTLRCSPKSGHDTVSWYQQALGQGPQFIFQYYEEEERQRGNFPDRFSGHQFPNYSSELNVNALLLGDSALYLCASSLVVQLGDTQYFGPGTRLTVL.

The rearrangement uses TRBV19 and TRBJ1-5; TRBD1 matches 7 bases. V lost 7 bases to trimming and J lost 0 bases; unmatched junction nucleotides: 12. The CDR3 runs to 17 residues. Germline V lookup: CDR1 LNHDA, CDR2 SQIVND (reference sequence). The CDR3 is CASKTRQGSHSNQPQHF. The CDR3 nucleotides are TGTGCCAGTAAAACGAGACAGGGAAGTCATAGCAATCAGCCCCAGCATTTT. Drawing the rest from reference TRBV19 and TRBJ1-5, the complete variable domain is DGGITQSPKYLFRKEGQNVTLSCEQNLNHDAMYWYRQDPGQGLRLIYYSQIVNDFQKGDIAEGYSVSREKKESFPLTVTSAQKNPTAFYLCASKTRQGSHSNQPQHFGDGTRLSIL.

This chain connects TRBV28 to TRBJ2-5; weak D call: TRBD2 (6 bases). The germline CDR1 and CDR2 sequences are MDHEN and SYDVKM. Trimming pared 6 bases from V and 5 bases from J, leaving 13 bases between. The CDR3 consists of 13 residues. The CDR3: CASSVTGDETQYF. The DNA for the CDR3 is TGTGCCAGCAGCGTCACGGGGGATGAGACCCAGTACTTC. Full variable domain (rest looked up from reference TRBV28 and TRBJ2-5): DVKVTQSSRYLVKRTGEKVFLECVQDMDHENMFWYRQDPGLGLRLIYFSYDVKMKEKGDIPEGYSVSREKKERFSLILESASTNQTSMYLCASSVTGDETQYFGPGTRLLVL.

In its sample, this clone was seen once. V and J are TRBV5-4 and TRBJ2-1; TRBD2 matches 10 bases. V lost 4 bases and J lost 4; bases outside the gene matches: 5. CDR3 length: 15 amino acids. In germline, CDR1 is SGHNT, CDR2 YYREEE (reference sequence). CDR3 sequence reads: CASSQTSGAYNEQFF. In nucleotides, the CDR3 is TGTGCCAGCAGCCAAACTAGCGGGGCTTACAATGAGCAGTTCTTC.

This clone occurred once. V and J are TRBV5-4 and TRBJ2-5; D is unclear. Trimming removed 0 bases at V and 2 bases at J, with 11 bases between. The CDR3 has 15 amino acids. In germline, CDR1 is SGHNT, CDR2 YYREEE (reference sequence). CDR3 residues: CASSLVENGQETQYF. CDR3 DNA: TGTGCCAGCAGCTTGGTGGAGAACGGGCAAGAGACCCAGTACTTC.

The genes are TRBV13 and TRBJ2-7; the match to TRBD1 covers 9 bases. The V and J ends lost 5 bases and 6 bases, in that order; junction bases with no gene match: 8. The CDR3 sequence is 14 residues long. Germline V CDR1 and CDR2: PRHDT, FYEKMQ (reference sequence). The CDR3 DNA is TGTGCCAGCAGCCCAGGGACAGGGAGCATCGAGCAGTACTTC. Its protein is CASSPGTGSIEQYF.

The rearrangement uses TRBV7-9 and TRBJ1-3; 9 nucleotides agree with TRBD1. The junction had 7 bases not matched to a gene; V was cut back by 2 bases and J by 2 bases. Germline CDR1 and CDR2: SEHNR and FQNEAQ (reference sequence). CDR3 length: 17 amino acids. CDR3 coding DNA: TGTGCCAGCAGCTTAACTGGACAGGGGAAAACTGGAAACACCATATATTTT. Translation gives CASSLTGQGKTGNTIYF.

The chain combines TRBV9 with TRBJ2-3; TRBD2 aligns across 16 bases. J lost 7 bases, V lost 3 bases, and 14 bases had no gene match. The germline V gene encodes CDR1 SGDLS and CDR2 YYNGEE. CDR3 length equals 19 residues. The CDR3 DNA follows: TGTGCCAGCAGCGCAGGGACTAGCGGGGGGGCCGTCCCGTCAAATACGCAGTATTTT. It specifies CASSAGTSGGAVPSNTQYF.

The chain carries TRBV27 and TRBJ1-1; D is ambiguous. The V end was cut by 4 bases, the J end by 3 bases, with 12 bases between. CDR1 is MNHEY, CDR2 SMNVEV, per germline (reference sequence). CDR3 length equals 14 residues. CDR3 DNA sequence: TGTGCCAGCAGTTCTGGCGGCTGGGACACTGAAGCTTTCTTT. This sequence encodes CASSSGGWDTEAFF.

The genes are TRBV4-1 and TRBJ1-1; D is uncertain. This CDR3 is built from 15 residues. The germline V gene has CDR1 MGHRA and CDR2 YSYEKL. Trimming left V 0 bases short and J 3 bases short, with 11 bases between. CDR3: CASSQEQARDTEAFF. The CDR3 coding sequence is TGCGCCAGCAGCCAAGAGCAGGCGAGGGACACTGAAGCTTTCTTT.

V is TRBV7-8 and J is TRBJ1-1; D possibly corresponds to TRBD1 (5 bases). CDR3 size: 15 residues. CDR1 is SGHVS and CDR2 is FQNEAQ in the germline V gene. The V end lost 1 base, the J end lost 5 bases, and 14 bases lay between the germline ends. The DNA of the CDR3 is TGTGCCAGCAGCTTAGGGGCAGGGCTAGGGACTGAAGCTTTCTTT. Its translation: CASSLGAGLGTEAFF.

The chain joins TRBV19 to TRBJ1-5; D unclear. CDR3 length: 15 residues. Germline-derived CDR1 and CDR2 are LNHDA and SQIVND (reference sequence). Trimming pared 1 base from V and 0 bases from J, leaving 7 bases between. The CDR3 region has the DNA TGTGCCAGTAGTATAGGAGGGAGTAGCAATCAGCCCCAGCATTTT. Its protein product is CASSIGGSSNQPQHF.

The rearrangement uses TRBV11-2 and TRBJ2-1; D may be TRBD2 (6 bases). Trimming stripped 0 bases from V and 5 bases from J, with 8 bases between. The germline CDR1 and CDR2 sequences are SGHAT and FQNNGV. CDR3 length: 14 amino acids. DNA for the CDR3: TGTGCCAGCAGCTTAGAGGGACTGAACAATGAGCAGTTCTTC. Amino acids: CASSLEGLNNEQFF.

J is TRBJ1-1 and V is TRBV19; no definite D call. The CDR3 length is 13 residues. The germline V gene has CDR1 LNHDA and CDR2 SQIVND (reference sequence). Trimming pared 4 bases from V and 5 bases from J, leaving 11 bases between. The CDR3: CASSRSSRTEAFF. CDR3 nucleotides: TGTGCCAGTAGTAGAAGTTCGCGGACTGAAGCTTTCTTT.